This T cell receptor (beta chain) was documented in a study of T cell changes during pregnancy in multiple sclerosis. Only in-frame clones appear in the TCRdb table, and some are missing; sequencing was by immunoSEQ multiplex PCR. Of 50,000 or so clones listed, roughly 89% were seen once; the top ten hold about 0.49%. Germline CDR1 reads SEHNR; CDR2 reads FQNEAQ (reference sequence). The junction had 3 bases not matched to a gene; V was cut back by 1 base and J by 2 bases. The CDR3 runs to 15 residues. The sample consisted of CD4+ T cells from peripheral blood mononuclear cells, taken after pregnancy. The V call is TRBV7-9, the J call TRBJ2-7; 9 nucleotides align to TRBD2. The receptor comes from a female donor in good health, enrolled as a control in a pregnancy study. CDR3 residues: CASSLVAGVTYEQYF. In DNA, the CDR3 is TGTGCCAGCAGCTTAGTAGCGGGGGTCACCTACGAGCAGTACTTC.